A single sample gave rise to the 16 T cell receptor beta chains below, sequenced in a study of blood T cell repertoires in COVID-19. Here immunoSEQ multiplex PCR was the method, and the copy in TCRdb shows in-frame clones only, minus some. Among roughly 70,000 clones listed, just under 80% were seen once. Material: peripheral blood. The source of these receptors is a human donor in a cohort sampled during active COVID-19.

This clone was picked up one time. The chain carries TRBV27 and TRBJ2-1; the match to TRBD2 covers 15 bases. V trimming: 6 bases; J trimming: 9 bases; junction bases outside the gene matches: 18. This CDR3 comprises 19 residues. Germline assignment: CDR1 MNHEY and CDR2 SMNVEV (reference sequence). Here the CDR3 DNA reads TGTGCCAGCAGACCTCAGGGACTAGCGGGAGGATTTCGTATTGGTGAGCAGTTCTTC. Its translation is CASRPQGLAGGFRIGEQFF.

The DNA of the CDR3 is TGTGCCAGCAGCCCCGGACAGTTGCACAGCCCCCAGCATTTT. It yields the protein CASSPGQLHSPQHF. The V call is TRBV5-6, the J call TRBJ1-5, with D possibly being TRBD1 (6 bases). V was shortened by 4 bases and J by 10 bases, with 18 bases between the two germline ends. The CDR3 loop spans 14 amino acids. Germline loops: CDR1 SGHDT, CDR2 YYEEEE.

The rearrangement uses TRBV20-1 and TRBJ2-1; 7 bases are a match to TRBD2. The CDR3 contains 11 residues. Germline CDR1 reads DFQATT; CDR2 reads SNEGSKA (reference sequence). J was trimmed by 9 bases and V by 5 bases; bases with no gene match: 4. CDR3 in DNA: TGCAGTGCTCAACTAGCGACTGAGCAGTTCTTC. The encoded protein is CSAQLATEQFF.

The chain joins TRBV15 to TRBJ1-6, with D perhaps TRBD1 (5 bases). This CDR3 is 15 amino acids long. V lost 5 bases and J lost 7, with 15 bases in between. Germline V lookup: CDR1 LNHNV, CDR2 YYDKDF (reference sequence). The CDR3 spells CATSVRTGLNSPLHF. The CDR3 DNA is TGTGCCACCAGCGTTCGTACAGGTTTAAATTCACCCCTCCACTTT.

The genes are TRBV24-1 and TRBJ2-7; D is unclear. Deletions cut 7 bases from V and 3 bases from J, with 12 bases between. The CDR3 runs to 13 residues. Per germline, CDR1 KGHDR and CDR2 SFDVKD. CDR3 sequence (DNA): TGTGCCACCAGCCGAGCCCCATTCTACGAGCAGTACTTC. It yields the protein CATSRAPFYEQYF.

DNA of the CDR3: TGCGCCAGCAGCCAAGATTCAGGACTTGAGCAGTACTTC. Translating gives CASSQDSGLEQYF. J is TRBJ2-7 and V is TRBV4-3; a weak D match, TRBD2 (5 bases). CDR3 length: 13 residues. V dropped 0 bases and J dropped 7 bases, with 10 bases sitting between them. CDR1 is LGHNA and CDR2 is YSLEER in the germline V gene.

The genes are TRBV9 and TRBJ2-2, with TRBD2 matching over 8 bases. The CDR3 is made up of 16 amino acids. V lost 4 bases and J lost 3; bases outside the gene matches: 8. Germline assignment: CDR1 SGDLS and CDR2 YYNGEE. As DNA, the CDR3 is TGTGCCAGCAGCTCCCGGGGGGGAGGGGACACCGGGGAGCTGTTTTTT. Encoded protein: CASSSRGGGDTGELFF.

The rearrangement links TRBV6-5 to TRBJ2-7; TRBD1 agrees at 10 bases. V shed 6 bases and J 2 bases; nucleotides not matched to a gene: 4. Germline V gene lookup returns CDR1 MNHEY and CDR2 SVGAGI. The CDR3 has 14 residues. As DNA, the CDR3 is TGTGCCAGCAGCCGACAGGGGGCAACCTACGAGCAGTACTTC. Protein: CASSRQGATYEQYF.

This clone was counted between two and nine times. The chain recombines TRBV7-3 with TRBJ2-3; 9 bases line up with TRBD1. The germline V gene encodes CDR1 SGHTA and CDR2 FQGTGA. The V and J ends lost 5 bases and 3 bases, in that order; junction bases with no gene match: 6. The CDR3 length is 15 residues. CDR3 bases: TGTGCCAGCAGCCATGACAGGGGGAAGACAGATACGCAGTATTTT. Amino acids: CASSHDRGKTDTQYF.

The chain couples TRBV7-2 to TRBJ2-1; 8 bases map to TRBD2. Germline values: CDR1 SGHTA, CDR2 FQGNSA. The CDR3 is 16 amino acids. V lost 5 bases to trimming and J lost 4 bases; unmatched junction nucleotides: 10. Here the CDR3 reads CASSQLAGISYNEQFF. The CDR3, as DNA: TGTGCCAGCAGCCAATTAGCGGGAATCAGTTACAATGAGCAGTTCTTC.

This clone was seen a handful of times. The chain couples TRBV19 to TRBJ2-1; TRBD1 matches at 11 bases. The J segment lost 9 bases and the V segment lost 7 bases, leaving 11 bases of the junction unmatched. The CDR3 loop spans 15 amino acids. Germline values: CDR1 LNHDA, CDR2 SQIVND (reference sequence). The CDR3 reads CASIAGTGGNGEQFF. The CDR3 coding sequence is TGTGCCAGTATCGCCGGGACAGGGGGGAATGGTGAGCAGTTCTTC.

The chain recombines TRBV6-5 with TRBJ1-1, with 7 positions matching TRBD1. Looked up from germline, CDR1 is MNHEY and CDR2 is SVGAGI. CDR3 length: 13 amino acids. After removal of 5 bases from V and 10 bases from J, the junction contained 10 bases not matched to a gene. CDR3 sequence (DNA): TGTGCCAGCAGTCCGGGACAGTCGCGCACAGCTTTCTTT. Translated, it gives CASSPGQSRTAFF.

The rearrangement links TRBV19 to TRBJ1-5; no reliable D call. The CDR3 is made up of 14 amino acids. Per germline, CDR1 LNHDA and CDR2 SQIVND (reference sequence). V was clipped by 3 bases and J by 4 bases, with 10 bases between them. CDR3 nucleotides: TGTGCCAGTAGTATTTCGGGAAGGAATCAGCCCCAGCATTTT. As protein: CASSISGRNQPQHF.

The chain recombines TRBV6-5 with TRBJ2-5; TRBD1 matches at 9 bases. Germline V gene lookup returns CDR1 MNHEY and CDR2 SVGAGI. V shed 6 bases, J shed 4 bases, and the junction held 9 bases outside the gene matches. The CDR3 runs 15 residues. The CDR3 DNA reads as TGTGCCAGCAGCGGGACAGGGAGAAGGGGAGAGACCCAGTACTTC. It codes for CASSGTGRRGETQYF.

This sequence joins TRBV3-1 (or the pseudogene TRBV3-2) and TRBJ2-1, with D tentatively TRBD2 (7 bases). Germline-derived CDR1 and CDR2 are LGHDT and YNNKEL (reference sequence). The CDR3 contains 18 residues. The V and J ends lost 5 bases and 1 base respectively, with 21 bases between them. CDR3 residues: CASSSTGPAGASYNEQFF. The CDR3 DNA reads as TGTGCCAGCAGCTCAACTGGTCCGGCGGGGGCTTCCTACAATGAGCAGTTCTTC.

V gene TRBV9 combines with J gene TRBJ1-2, with 9 bases lining up with TRBD1. The trim removed 4 bases at V and 7 bases at J, leaving 5 bases unmatched. This CDR3 comprises 13 residues. Germline V lookup: CDR1 SGDLS, CDR2 YYNGEE. The DNA of the CDR3 is TGTGCCAGCAGCTTACCACAGGGGGCTGGCTACACCTTC. It specifies CASSLPQGAGYTF.